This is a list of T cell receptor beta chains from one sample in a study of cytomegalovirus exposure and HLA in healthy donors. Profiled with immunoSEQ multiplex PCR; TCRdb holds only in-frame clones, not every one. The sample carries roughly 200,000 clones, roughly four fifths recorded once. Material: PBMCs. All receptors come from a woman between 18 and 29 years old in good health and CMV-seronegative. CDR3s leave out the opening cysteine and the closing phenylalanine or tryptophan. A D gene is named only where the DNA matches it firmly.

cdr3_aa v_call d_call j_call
ASSFSTGAQGAF TRBV5-4 TRBD1 TRBJ1-1
ASSLPRDSHQPQH TRBV6-6 TRBD1 TRBJ1-5
ASSEGQGNQPQH TRBV6-1 NA TRBJ1-5
AIKGPGTGDSEQY TRBV10-3 TRBD1 TRBJ2-7
ASSSRTSGVRTYEQY TRBV27 TRBD2 NA
ASSIGGNEQF TRBV7-9 NA TRBJ2-1
ASDSYSNQPQH TRBV11-3 NA TRBJ1-5
ASKLGEGSSYEQY TRBV19 TRBD2 TRBJ2-7
ASSFPGGPTDTQY TRBV6-6 TRBD2 TRBJ2-3
AWGQFNTEAF TRBV30 NA TRBJ1-1
ASSPDAAGVTYEQY TRBV5-6 TRBD2 TRBJ2-7
ASSQNIGVRANYGYT TRBV4-3 NA TRBJ1-2
ASSLRAGKTQY TRBV28 NA TRBJ2-5
ASSIMRQPNEKLF TRBV19 NA TRBJ1-4
ASSEGGSNSPLH TRBV25-1 NA TRBJ1-6
ASSDEGVIYNEQF TRBV25-1 NA TRBJ2-1
ASKSEQGIDEQY TRBV23-1 TRBD1 TRBJ2-7
ASTLSSSAGGTDTQY TRBV13 TRBD2 TRBJ2-3
ASSLRYEQY TRBV28 NA NA
ASSDLAGKAYEQY TRBV6-1 TRBD2 TRBJ2-7
ASSVEIHRGDSNTEAF TRBV9 TRBD1 TRBJ1-1
ASTPLAGPYNEQF TRBV7-2 TRBD2 TRBJ2-1
ASSPPQGFGNTIY TRBV18 NA TRBJ1-3
ASSMWGQVPGNTIY TRBV19 NA TRBJ1-3
ASSLGGTSGRYEQY TRBV7-2 TRBD2 TRBJ2-7
ASRSTGRSPLH TRBV6-5 NA TRBJ1-6
ASSFFVAEENYGYT TRBV5-6 NA TRBJ1-2
ASSLDDQRGSPLH TRBV7-6 NA TRBJ1-6
SVDPTGDLNYGYT TRBV29-1 TRBD1 TRBJ1-2
SVEDRDTGELF TRBV29-1 NA TRBJ2-2
ASDRDYEQY TRBV6-6 TRBD1 TRBJ2-7
ASSFIGPSARTDTQY TRBV5-1 NA TRBJ2-3
ASSSMNTEAF TRBV27 NA TRBJ1-1
ASSPRTGLAGARELF TRBV11-3 TRBD2 TRBJ2-2
ASSRKTGGDTGELF TRBV5-1 TRBD1 TRBJ2-2
ASSVRLAEVDNEQF TRBV9 TRBD2 TRBJ2-1
ASSASTGESYNEQF TRBV6-1 TRBD1 TRBJ2-1
ASSATAQDSRRRSPLH TRBV27 NA TRBJ1-6
ASSGGGLAGVTGELF TRBV25-1 TRBD2 TRBJ2-2
ASSHRLANGANVLT TRBV4-3 NA TRBJ2-6
ASRTFSGDAYNEQF TRBV5-1 TRBD2 TRBJ2-1
ASSFDRGRNGYT TRBV5-5 TRBD1 TRBJ1-2
ASSWADEKLF TRBV6-6 NA TRBJ1-4
ASSLRGTGAKNIQY TRBV7-2 TRBD1 TRBJ2-4
ASSLKRSRGETQY TRBV11-2 TRBD1 TRBJ2-5
ASNPPLRLAGHNEQF TRBV7-8 TRBD2 TRBJ2-1
ASSLPGTSVDTQY TRBV7-9 TRBD2 TRBJ2-3
ASSQDLLRAAEQF TRBV4-3 NA TRBJ2-1
ASSSRSTDDPEAF TRBV11-3 NA TRBJ1-1
ASSSRSSTDTQY TRBV25-1 NA TRBJ2-3
ASSPPTRANYGYT TRBV28 NA TRBJ1-2
ASSLDRGRAF TRBV5-6 NA TRBJ1-1
ASSSFRGETQY TRBV5-4 NA TRBJ2-5
ASSPSDKYYEQY TRBV18 NA TRBJ2-7